This T cell receptor (beta chain) was recorded in a study of blood T cell repertoires in COVID-19. Across the study: Sites across the United States, Italy and Spain contributed samples from acute and convalescent COVID-19. Sources were T cells, B-cell-depleted T cells, or PBMCs; the material itself was cDNA or gDNA.

Enrolled through a virtual design, the participants were between about 18 and 100 years of age and came from some 25 US areas. Allocation to cohorts depended on clinical history reported by the participants. Clones were read by immunoSEQ multiplex PCR, and TCRdb kept only the in-frame ones, dropping some. The repertoire holds over 350,000 clones, nearly 90% seen once, with about 2% in the top ten. The CDR3 has 12 amino acids. With 6 bases removed from V and 0 bases from J, the gap between germline ends came to 5 bases. The germline gives CDR1 MDHEN, CDR2 SYDVKM. The chain carries TRBV28 and TRBJ1-1; no clear D gene. The sequence derives from a young woman with acute COVID-19. The sample taken for sequencing was PBMCs or T cells enriched from blood (not recorded which). CDR3 bases: TGTGCCAGCAGATTCATGAACACTGAAGCTTTCTTT. Translated: CASRFMNTEAFF.